This passage covers 22 T cell receptor beta chains from one sample sequenced in a study of metastatic and nonmetastatic thyroid tumors. Thyroid surgery took place with no prior treatment in any patient. TCRdb re-called clones from the PCR reads using MiXCR. The sample lists fewer than 25,000 clones; roughly 16% were seen once. The specimen was blood. The receptor set was obtained from a female donor with papillary thyroid cancer or a benign thyroid nodule (not recorded which). Some clones in this sample may be carry-over from other donors' samples.

This clone was recorded at least ten times. V usage is TRBV3-1 and J usage is TRBJ2-7; D might be TRBD1 (5 bases). Germline V CDR1 and CDR2: LGHDT, YNNKEL (reference sequence). The CDR3 runs to 13 residues. V was trimmed by 6 bases and J by 0 bases, leaving 9 bases between them. The CDR3 loop is CASRQASSYEQYF. DNA for the CDR3: TGTGCCAGCAGACAGGCGAGCTCCTACGAGCAGTACTTC.

J is TRBJ2-1 and V is TRBV30; TRBD1 is a possible D gene (6 bases). The CDR3 contains 10 residues. Trimming shortened V by 5 bases and J by 7 bases, and 6 bases separated the two germline ends. Germline CDR1 and CDR2: GTSNPN and SVGIG (reference sequence). The CDR3 coding sequence is TGTGCCTGGGGACAGAATGAGCAGTTCTTC. This translates into CAWGQNEQFF.

This chain joins TRBV3-1 and TRBJ2-7, with D possibly being TRBD2 (6 bases). The CDR3 spans 15 residues. Trimming cost V 1 base and J 3 bases, with 13 bases left between them. Looked up from germline, CDR1 is LGHDT and CDR2 is YNNKEL (reference sequence). CDR3 DNA sequence: TGTGCCAGCAGCCAAGCTAGCGCCAACTTCTACGAGCAGTACTTC. Its protein product is CASSQASANFYEQYF.

The table lists this clone with many counts. This chain connects TRBV18 to TRBJ2-5; D not resolved. Germline lookup yields CDR1 KGHSH and CDR2 LQKENI. V was trimmed by 6 bases and J by 2 bases, leaving 10 bases between them. The CDR3 extends over 13 amino acids. The DNA for the CDR3 is TGTGCCAGCTCCCAAGCAAGACAAGAGACCCAGTACTTC. Translating gives CASSQARQETQYF. The full variable domain, rest sourced from reference TRBV18 and TRBJ2-5, is NAGVMQNPRHLVRRRGQEARLRCSPMKGHSHVYWYRQLPEEGLKFMVYLQKENIIDESGMPKERFSAEFPKEGPSILRIQQVVRGDSAAYFCASSQARQETQYFGPGTRLLVL.

This clone was counted at least ten times. The gene calls are TRBV5-6 and TRBJ2-2, with a weak D call TRBD1 (6 bases). The CDR3 extends over 15 amino acids. Trimming removed 4 bases from V and 7 bases from J, with 17 bases in between. Germline V lookup: CDR1 SGHDT, CDR2 YYEEEE. The CDR3 region is CASSAGTRKDGELFF. CDR3 nucleotides: TGTGCCAGCAGCGCCGGGACACGGAAAGACGGGGAGCTGTTTTTT. The complete variable domain, with remaining parts taken from reference TRBV5-6 and TRBJ2-2, reads DAGVTQSPTHLIKTRGQQVTLRCSPKSGHDTVSWYQQALGQGPQFIFQYYEEEERQRGNFPDRFSGHQFPNYSSELNVNALLLGDSALYLCASSAGTRKDGELFFGEGSRLTVL.

This clone was detected ten times or more. The DNA for the CDR3 is TGTGCCAGCAGCCTGCCGGACAGTGACAATGAAAAACTGTTTTTT. Translation gives CASSLPDSDNEKLFF. The chain employs TRBV5-5 and TRBJ1-4; tentative D call: TRBD1 (6 bases). The V gene lost 4 bases and the J gene lost 5 bases, with 15 bases spanning the gap. Germline loops: CDR1 SGHKS, CDR2 YYEKEE (reference sequence). The CDR3 sequence is 15 residues long.

This chain links TRBV20-1 with TRBJ2-6; 8 bases match TRBD1. Germline-derived CDR1 and CDR2 are DFQATT and SNEGSKA (reference sequence). The CDR3 has 16 amino acids. The V gene end was trimmed by 3 bases and the J gene end by 0 bases; junction bases not matched to a gene: 4. The CDR3 DNA sequence: TGCAGTGCTAGCACAGGGGGGACCTCTGGGGCCAACGTCCTGACTTTC. It yields the protein CSASTGGTSGANVLTF.

In its sample, this clone was seen many times. This chain joins TRBV20-1 and TRBJ2-7, with TRBD1 as a possible D gene (6 bases). The CDR3 sequence is 13 residues long. Looked up from germline, CDR1 is DFQATT and CDR2 is SNEGSKA (reference sequence). V was trimmed by 4 bases and J by 3 bases, leaving 13 bases between them. As DNA, the CDR3 is TGCAGTGCTATTCCGGGACAACGCTACGAGCAGTACTTC. It specifies CSAIPGQRYEQYF.

The chain joins TRBV28 to TRBJ2-7; D gene uncertain. V shed 4 bases and J shed 0 bases, with 10 bases lying between them. Germline CDR1 is MDHEN and CDR2 is SYDVKM. CDR3 length: 14 residues. In DNA form, the CDR3 reads TGTGCCAGCAGTTCAGTCACAAGCTCCTACGAGCAGTACTTC. Its protein is CASSSVTSSYEQYF.

This clone was counted many times. Additional DNA sequences in this sample encode the identical CDR3. The chain has TRBV28 and TRBJ1-4; 11 bases align to TRBD1. From germline, CDR1 is MDHEN and CDR2 SYDVKM. This CDR3 comprises 14 residues. The V and J ends lost 9 bases and 8 bases, in that order; junction bases with no gene match: 8. The CDR3: CASSGDRGEEKLFF. The CDR3 bases are TGTGCCAGTTCCGGGGACAGGGGGGAGGAAAAACTGTTTTTT.

In its sample, this clone is medium-sized. The chain joins TRBV7-2 to TRBJ2-7, with 10 bases lining up with TRBD1. The germline V gene encodes CDR1 SGHTA and CDR2 FQGNSA. The length of the CDR3 is 18 residues. The junction had 14 bases not matched to a gene; V was cut back by 3 bases and J by 3 bases. The CDR3 is CASSFSGQGTIGVYEQYF. Here the CDR3 DNA reads TGTGCCAGCAGCTTTTCGGGACAGGGGACAATAGGGGTCTACGAGCAGTACTTC.

This clone has only a few counts. The J gene is TRBJ1-2, the V gene TRBV25-1; 8 nucleotides match TRBD1. The CDR3 covers 14 residues. V shed 4 bases and J 4 bases; nucleotides not matched to a gene: 5. Germline loops: CDR1 MGHDK, CDR2 SYGVNS. CDR3 sequence: CASSGGQGVYGYTF. The DNA for the CDR3 is TGTGCCAGCAGTGGTGGACAGGGAGTCTATGGCTACACCTTC.

At least ten counts were recorded for this clone. A much larger clone sits a single nucleotide away, making a read error possible. The chain uses TRBV20-1 and TRBJ1-1; TRBD1 matches 7 bases. The CDR3 runs to 16 residues. Germline values: CDR1 DFQATT, CDR2 SNEGSKA (reference sequence). V dropped 5 bases and J dropped 0; count of bases not matched to a gene: 12. The chain's CDR3 is CSAGTYRTGLNTEAFF. The CDR3 DNA sequence: TGCAGTGCTGGAACCTACCGGACAGGCCTGAACACTGAAGCTTTCTTT.

At least ten counts were recorded for this clone. The J gene is TRBJ2-3, the V gene TRBV11-2, with TRBD2 as a possible D gene (6 bases). In germline, CDR1 is SGHAT, CDR2 FQNNGV. This CDR3 has 14 residues. V shed 2 bases and J shed 5 bases, with 11 bases lying between them. The CDR3: CASSLSLARDTQYF. The CDR3 nucleotides are TGTGCCAGCAGCTTAAGCCTAGCGAGAGATACGCAGTATTTT.

This clone was recorded many times. The chain links TRBV4-3 to TRBJ1-1, with 7 bases fitting TRBD1. This CDR3 comprises 15 residues. The germline CDR1 and CDR2 sequences are LGHNA and YSLEER. V dropped 0 bases and J dropped 5; count of bases not matched to a gene: 6. The CDR3 DNA reads TGCGCCAGCAGCCAAGATCCCGCAGGGGGGACTGAAGCTTTCTTT. Encoded protein: CASSQDPAGGTEAFF.

This clone was recorded many times. Just one base apart from a much larger clone, this may be a read error. Other DNA sequences within the sample encode an identical CDR3. The chain couples TRBV11-3 to TRBJ2-3, with no clear D. The V gene lost 5 bases and the J gene lost 5 bases, with 11 bases spanning the gap. This CDR3 comprises 13 residues. The germline gives CDR1 SGHNT, CDR2 YENEEA. CDR3: CASSLGSVDTQYF. As DNA, the CDR3 is TGTGCCAGCAGCCTAGGGTCGGTAGATACGCAGTATTTT.

This clone was observed many times. This sample also contains other DNA sequences that code for the same CDR3. The rearrangement uses TRBV3-1 and TRBJ2-5, with TRBD1 identical over 9 bases. Losses at the gene ends were 4 bases for V and 5 bases for J; bases not matched to a gene: 5. The CDR3 runs 14 residues. CDR1 is LGHDT, CDR2 YNNKEL, per germline (reference sequence). The CDR3 DNA follows: TGTGCCAGCAGCCCGGGACAGGGCGCCGAGACCCAGTACTTC. It specifies CASSPGQGAETQYF.

This clone has at least ten counts. CDR3 in DNA: TGTGCCAGCAGTTACTCTCGGGGGAATGAGCAGTTCTTC. This gives the protein CASSYSRGNEQFF. The V call is TRBV6-6, the J call TRBJ2-1; tentative D call: TRBD2 (6 bases). In germline, CDR1 is MNHNY, CDR2 SVGAGI (reference sequence). The CDR3 extends over 13 amino acids. The V gene lost 0 bases and the J gene lost 7 bases, with 7 bases spanning the gap.

In regard to this clone: This sequence may be a read error, since a much larger clone differs from it by one base. The chain has TRBV3-1 and TRBJ1-2, with D perhaps matching TRBD1 (5 bases). Germline assignment: CDR1 LGHDT and CDR2 YNNKEL (reference sequence). This CDR3 has 14 residues. Deletions cut 4 bases from V and 4 bases from J, with 13 bases between. The CDR3: CASSPNGGFYGYTF. CDR3 nucleotides: TGTGCCAGCAGCCCCAACGGGGGGTTCTATGGCTACACCTTC. Full variable domain (missing parts from reference TRBV3-1 and TRBJ1-2): DTAVSQTPKYLVTQMGNDKSIKCEQNLGHDTMYWYKQDSKKFLKIMFSYNNKELIINETVPNRFSPKSPDKAHLNLHINSLELGDSAVYFCASSPNGGFYGYTFGSGTRLTVV.

V and J are TRBV10-3 and TRBJ1-1, with 7 bases matching TRBD1. The CDR3 spans 14 residues. After removal of 4 bases from V and 0 bases from J, the junction contained 2 bases not matched to a gene. The germline V gene encodes CDR1 ENHRY and CDR2 SYGVKD. CDR3 sequence (DNA): TGTGCCATCAGTGTGGGGACAGTGAACACTGAAGCTTTCTTT. It codes for CAISVGTVNTEAFF.

A few counts support this clone. The chain has TRBV6-4 and TRBJ2-6; D is ambiguous. The CDR3 contains 15 residues. V was pared by 2 bases and J by 0 bases, with 5 bases between. Germline CDR1 is MRHNA and CDR2 is SNTAGT. The CDR3: CASSDSYSGANVLTF. As DNA, the CDR3 is TGTGCCAGCAGTGACAGCTACTCTGGGGCCAACGTCCTGACTTTC.

This clone was picked up many times. The chain employs TRBV5-1 and TRBJ2-7; 10 bases are shared with TRBD2. The CDR3 is 17 amino acids. V lost 1 base, J lost 0 bases, and 7 bases stayed unmatched. The germline gives CDR1 SGHRS, CDR2 YFSETQ. The CDR3 DNA reads as TGCGCCAGCAGCTTGAGGCTAGCGGGAGAGCCCTCCTACGAGCAGTACTTC. It encodes CASSLRLAGEPSYEQYF.